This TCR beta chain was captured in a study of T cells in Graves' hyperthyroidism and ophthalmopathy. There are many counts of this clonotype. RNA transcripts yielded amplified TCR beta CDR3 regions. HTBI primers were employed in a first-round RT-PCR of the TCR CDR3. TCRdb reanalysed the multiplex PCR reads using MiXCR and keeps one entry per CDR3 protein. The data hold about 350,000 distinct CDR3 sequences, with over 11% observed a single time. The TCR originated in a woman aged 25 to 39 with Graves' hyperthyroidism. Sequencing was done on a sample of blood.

DNA for the CDR3: TGTGCCAGCAGCCAGAGCGACTATGGCTACACCTTC. It is translated as CASSQSDYGYTF. The V gene is TRBV11-2, the J gene TRBJ1-2; no clear D gene. Deletions cut 5 bases from V and 3 bases from J, with 7 bases between. This CDR3 spans 12 amino acids. CDR1 and CDR2 (germline): SGHAT, FQNNGV.